This TCR beta chain was documented in a study of blood T cell repertoires in COVID-19. For the study at large: Samples of COVID-19 (acute and convalescent) were obtained from the United States, Italy and Spain. The analysed material was cDNA or gDNA that came from T cells, B-cell-depleted T cells, or PBMCs.

This CDR3 has 15 residues. The germline gives CDR1 MNHEY, CDR2 SMNVEV (reference sequence). With 4 bases clipped from V and 3 bases from J, the junction kept 6 bases outside the gene matches. Seattle-derived patients entered the study during active infection and were followed longitudinally. In the original analysis: Counts of nucleated cells, estimated from reference gene primer amplification, were obtained. Produced via immunoSEQ multiplex PCR; TCRdb's table is partial and in-frame only. The D gene and trimming were derived from the DNA, and the V and J assignments and clone size from that table. The table lists 300,000 to 350,000 clones, 89% of them singletons, with 3% to 4.5% in the top ten.

The clonotype comes from a woman aged 60-75 years with COVID-19, enrolled during active disease. The source material was peripheral blood. The chain carries TRBV27 and TRBJ2-3, with 8 bases that match TRBD2. DNA for the CDR3: TGTGCCAGCAGTTGGGCTAGCGGGCCTACAGATACGCAGTATTTT. Translation: CASSWASGPTDTQYF.